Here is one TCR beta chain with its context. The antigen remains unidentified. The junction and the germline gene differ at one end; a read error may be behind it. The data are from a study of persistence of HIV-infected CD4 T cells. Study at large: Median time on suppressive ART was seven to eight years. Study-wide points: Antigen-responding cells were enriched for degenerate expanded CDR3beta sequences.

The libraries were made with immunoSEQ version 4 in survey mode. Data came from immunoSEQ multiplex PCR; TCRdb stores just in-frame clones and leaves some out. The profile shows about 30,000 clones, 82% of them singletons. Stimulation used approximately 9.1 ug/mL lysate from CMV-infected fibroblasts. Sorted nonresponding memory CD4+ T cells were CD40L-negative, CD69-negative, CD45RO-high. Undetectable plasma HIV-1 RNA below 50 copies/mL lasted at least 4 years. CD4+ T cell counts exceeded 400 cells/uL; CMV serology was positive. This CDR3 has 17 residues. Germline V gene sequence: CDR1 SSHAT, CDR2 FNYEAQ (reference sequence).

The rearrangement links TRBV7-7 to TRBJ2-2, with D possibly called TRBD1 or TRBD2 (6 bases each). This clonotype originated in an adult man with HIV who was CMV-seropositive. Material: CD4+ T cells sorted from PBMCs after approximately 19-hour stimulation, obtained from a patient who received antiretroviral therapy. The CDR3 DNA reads TGTGCTAGCAGCTTATATAGTTGGGGGGCCAACACCGGGGAGCTGTTTTTT. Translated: CASSLYSWGANTGELFF.